This passage covers 32 T cell receptor beta chains from one sample sequenced in a study of blood T cell repertoires in COVID-19. The data were produced by immunoSEQ multiplex PCR, yet TCRdb's version contains in-frame clones alone and is incomplete. The sample records under 250,000 clones, 70% to 90% being singletons. The sequencing input was peripheral blood. The receptors derive from a woman aged 25 to 39 with COVID-19, enrolled during active disease.

The chain recombines TRBV5-1 with TRBJ2-1; no definite D call. Trimming took off 4 bases at V and 0 bases at J, with 8 bases between the two ends. Germline CDR1 and CDR2: SGHRS and YFSETQ. The CDR3 has 14 amino acids. CDR3: CASSPESSYNEQFF. For the CDR3, the DNA is TGCGCCAGCAGCCCGGAGAGCTCCTACAATGAGCAGTTCTTC. Full variable domain (rest looked up from reference TRBV5-1 and TRBJ2-1): KAGVTQTPRYLIKTRGQQVTLSCSPISGHRSVSWYQQTPGQGLQFLFEYFSETQRNKGNFPGRFSGRQFSNSRSEMNVSTLELGDSALYLCASSPESSYNEQFFGPGTRLTVL.

The genes are TRBV2 and TRBJ1-4, with TRBD1 matching 8 bases. J lost 13 bases, V lost 3 bases, and 10 bases had no gene match. Germline assignment: CDR1 SNHLY and CDR2 FYNNEI. This CDR3 has 14 amino acids. Here the CDR3 DNA reads TGTGCCAGCAGTGACGCACTGGACAGGGTGGGACTGTTTTTT. Its translation is CASSDALDRVGLFF.

The chain uses TRBV9 and TRBJ1-2, with TRBD1 matching 9 bases. V shed 3 bases and J 8 bases; nucleotides not matched to a gene: 11. The CDR3 is 15 amino acids. Germline CDR1 reads SGDLS; CDR2 reads YYNGEE. CDR3: CASSEPPGQGSGYTF. CDR3 sequence (DNA): TGTGCCAGCAGCGAACCCCCGGGACAGGGAAGCGGCTACACCTTC.

This clone appeared a few times. The chain couples TRBV18 to TRBJ1-2; D is uncertain. CDR3 length equals 17 residues. Trimming took 3 bases from V and 0 from J, leaving 17 bases between them. The germline V gene encodes CDR1 KGHSH and CDR2 LQKENI. CDR3 protein: CASSPRRAGGSNYGYTF. DNA for the CDR3: TGTGCCAGCTCACCGCGGCGCGCAGGAGGATCTAACTATGGCTACACCTTC. Filled out from reference TRBV18 and TRBJ1-2, the complete variable domain reads NAGVMQNPRHLVRRRGQEARLRCSPMKGHSHVYWYRQLPEEGLKFMVYLQKENIIDESGMPKERFSAEFPKEGPSILRIQQVVRGDSAAYFCASSPRRAGGSNYGYTFGSGTRLTVV.

The rearrangement uses TRBV7-2 and TRBJ1-2; perhaps TRBD1 as D (5 bases). Germline V gives CDR1 SGHTA, CDR2 FQGNSA. Trimming removed 4 bases at V and 10 bases at J, with 22 bases between. The CDR3 length is 15 residues. CDR3 in amino acids: CASSSRQQRGSDYTF. The CDR3 nucleotides read TGTGCCAGCAGCTCGAGACAGCAAAGGGGTTCGGACTACACCTTC.

The chain uses TRBV19 and TRBJ1-2; possible D gene TRBD1, 5 bases. The CDR3 contains 14 residues. V lost 7 bases and J lost 2, with 14 bases in between. Germline V gives CDR1 LNHDA, CDR2 SQIVND (reference sequence). The CDR3 DNA follows: TGTGCCAGTACTCCCCAGGGCCGGAACTATGGCTACACCTTC. Its translation: CASTPQGRNYGYTF.

This rearrangement joins TRBV30 to TRBJ1-2; TRBD1 is a possible D gene (6 bases). V lost 0 bases and J 14 bases, leaving 25 bases between the germline ends. The CDR3 length is 15 residues. Germline lookup yields CDR1 GTSNPN and CDR2 SVGIG (reference sequence). CDR3 coding DNA: TGTGCCTGGAGTGTATTGGACAGTACAGCGGACCTCGGTACCTTC. Translating gives CAWSVLDSTADLGTF.

This CDR3 is CSVEEGHGDTQYF. The DNA of the CDR3 is TGCAGCGTTGAAGAGGGCCACGGAGATACGCAGTATTTT. This sequence joins TRBV29-1 and TRBJ2-3; no firm D call. Germline CDR1 SQVTM, CDR2 ANQGSEA. The germline V and J ends were trimmed by 0 bases and 5 bases, with 9 bases remaining between them. This CDR3 has 13 residues.

J is TRBJ2-1 and V is TRBV18; TRBD2 might be the D (7 bases). Trimming shortened V by 3 bases and J by 3 bases, and 18 bases separated the two germline ends. This CDR3 has 17 residues. Germline CDR1 and CDR2: KGHSH and LQKENI. The CDR3: CASSPPLGGAGYNEQFF. In DNA form, the CDR3 reads TGTGCCAGCTCACCCCCTCTGGGGGGGGCGGGCTACAATGAGCAGTTCTTC.

CDR3 sequence: CASSNDPGTSGGTQYF. The DNA of the CDR3 is TGTGCCAGCAGCAACGACCCGGGGACGTCGGGGGGGACCCAGTACTTC. This chain joins TRBV4-2 and TRBJ2-5; 7 bases align to TRBD2. The CDR3 extends over 16 amino acids. CDR1 and CDR2 from the germline V gene are LGHNA and YNFKEQ. The V and J ends lost 5 bases and 7 bases, in that order; junction bases with no gene match: 16.

This clone was seen just once. This chain uses TRBV11-1 with TRBJ2-5; D ambiguous. V was trimmed by 1 base and J by 7 bases, leaving 4 bases between them. The CDR3 length is 11 residues. The germline CDR1 and CDR2 sequences are SGHAT and FQDESV (reference sequence). The CDR3 protein is CASSLDGTQYF. The CDR3 DNA follows: TGTGCCAGCAGCTTAGACGGGACCCAGTACTTC. Full variable domain (remainder filled in from reference TRBV11-1 and TRBJ2-5): EAEVAQSPRYKITEKSQAVAFWCDPISGHATLYWYRQILGQGPELLVQFQDESVVDDSQLPKDRFSAERLKGVDSTLKIQPAELGDSAMYLCASSLDGTQYFGPGTRLLVL.

V and J are TRBV3-1 (or the pseudogene TRBV3-2) and TRBJ1-5; the D is unclear. CDR1 and CDR2 from the germline V gene are LGHDT and YNNKEL (reference sequence). The length of the CDR3 is 15 residues. V was trimmed by 1 base and J by 0 bases, leaving 7 bases between them. CDR3 nucleotide sequence: TGTGCCAGCAGCCAAGCCCCATCTAGCAATCAGCCCCAGCATTTT. Amino acids: CASSQAPSSNQPQHF.

The J gene is TRBJ2-3, the V gene TRBV5-4; 9 positions agree with TRBD2. The length of the CDR3 is 15 residues. V was clipped by 5 bases and J by 6 bases; unmatched bases: 10. The V gene's germline CDR1 is SGHNT and CDR2 YYREEE (reference sequence). The CDR3 sequence: CASSPPGGGADTQYF. The CDR3 nucleotides read TGTGCCAGCAGTCCTCCGGGCGGGGGGGCGGATACGCAGTATTTT.

This chain links TRBV5-4 with TRBJ1-4; the match to TRBD1 covers 10 bases. The CDR3 runs to 15 residues. V lost 3 bases, J lost 4 bases, and 3 bases stayed unmatched. CDR1 and CDR2 (germline): SGHNT, YYREEE (reference sequence). The CDR3 sequence: CASSSRTGGNEKLFF. CDR3 DNA sequence: TGTGCCAGCAGCTCCCGGACAGGGGGTAATGAAAAACTGTTTTTT.

The chain joins TRBV25-1 to TRBJ2-1; TRBD1 matches at 10 bases. The CDR3 sequence is 14 residues long. The germline gives CDR1 MGHDK, CDR2 SYGVNS. V was clipped by 7 bases and J by 8 bases; unmatched bases: 8. In DNA form, the CDR3 reads TGTGCCAGCAATCCGGGACAGGGGATACATGAGCAGTTCTTC. Protein sequence: CASNPGQGIHEQFF.

The chain joins TRBV11-2 to TRBJ2-5; 14 nucleotides agree with TRBD2. Germline CDR1 and CDR2: SGHAT and FQNNGV. Losses at the gene ends were 1 base for V and 5 bases for J; bases not matched to a gene: 9. The CDR3 is 18 amino acids. CDR3 amino acids: CASSLVPGTSGGGETQYF. For the CDR3, the DNA is TGTGCCAGCAGCTTAGTACCCGGGACTAGCGGGGGCGGGGAGACCCAGTACTTC.

This clone has only one observation. The V call is TRBV19, the J call TRBJ1-2, with TRBD1 identical over 8 bases. The CDR3 sequence is 15 residues long. Germline assignment: CDR1 LNHDA and CDR2 SQIVND (reference sequence). With V trimmed by 9 bases and J by 7 bases, 16 bases remained unmatched. The CDR3 here is CASARDRTLGGGYTF. The DNA of the CDR3 is TGTGCCAGCGCCCGGGACAGGACCCTAGGGGGTGGCTACACCTTC.

This chain links TRBV5-8 with TRBJ2-5; 11 bases are shared with TRBD2. Germline V gene sequence: CDR1 SGHTS, CDR2 YDEGEE. This CDR3 contains 16 residues. J was trimmed by 1 base and V by 3 bases; bases with no gene match: 5. The CDR3 here is CASSSGGTSGQETQYF. DNA of the CDR3: TGTGCCAGCAGCTCAGGGGGGACTAGCGGCCAAGAGACCCAGTACTTC.

The CDR3 DNA reads TGTGCCAGCAGCCCCAGACAAGATAATGAAAAACTGTTTTTT. Protein: CASSPRQDNEKLFF. The chain employs TRBV7-9 and TRBJ1-4; D gene ambiguous. CDR1 is SEHNR, CDR2 FQNEAQ, per germline (reference sequence). This CDR3 contains 14 residues. Deletions cut 5 bases from V and 4 bases from J, with 11 bases between. The whole variable domain, filled in from reference TRBV7-9 and TRBJ1-4, reads DTGVSQNPRHKITKRGQNVTFRCDPISEHNRLYWYRQTLGQGPEFLTYFQNEAQLEKSRLLSDRFSAERPKGSFSTLEIQRTEQGDSAMYLCASSPRQDNEKLFFGSGTQLSVL.

The V call is TRBV28, the J call TRBJ1-5; unclear D gene. V was trimmed by 7 bases and J by 6 bases, leaving 10 bases between them. Germline V gene sequence: CDR1 MDHEN, CDR2 SYDVKM. The CDR3 has 12 residues. In DNA, the CDR3 is TGTGCCAGCAAGACGGGGTTTCAGCCCCAGCATTTT. It encodes CASKTGFQPQHF.

The V gene is TRBV2, the J gene TRBJ2-2; a possible D gene is TRBD2 (6 bases). V lost 6 bases and J 6 bases, leaving 14 bases between the germline ends. Germline V gene lookup returns CDR1 SNHLY and CDR2 FYNNEI. The CDR3 has 14 residues. The CDR3 region has the DNA TGTGCCAGCAGCCCGACTAGTTTTTCCGGGGAGCTGTTTTTT. Its translation is CASSPTSFSGELFF.

This clone has a handful of counts. For the CDR3, the DNA is TGTGCCAGCTCACCGGGGCAGGGGGCGACGGCTTTCTTT. Translation gives CASSPGQGATAFF. V usage is TRBV18 and J usage is TRBJ1-1, with TRBD1 identical over 8 bases. Germline CDR1 and CDR2: KGHSH and LQKENI. The CDR3 covers 13 residues. After removal of 3 bases from V and 11 bases from J, the junction contained 8 bases not matched to a gene.

This rearrangement joins TRBV11-2 to TRBJ1-1; D call uncertain. The V gene lost 3 bases and the J gene lost 3 bases, with 5 bases spanning the gap. Germline CDR1 reads SGHAT; CDR2 reads FQNNGV. CDR3 length: 12 amino acids. The CDR3 sequence: CASSFTDTEAFF. The CDR3 DNA reads as TGTGCCAGCAGCTTCACAGACACTGAAGCTTTCTTT.

This clone is a singleton in its sample. The chain is built from TRBV16 and TRBJ2-3, with 10 positions matching TRBD1. The CDR3 is 15 amino acids. The V gene end was trimmed by 4 bases and the J gene end by 3 bases; junction bases not matched to a gene: 4. In germline, CDR1 is KGHSY, CDR2 FQNENV. CDR3 in amino acids: CASSPGTGDTDTQYF. The CDR3, as DNA: TGTGCCAGCAGCCCCGGGACAGGGGATACAGATACGCAGTATTTT.

The chain links TRBV7-6 to TRBJ2-1, with TRBD2 matching over 8 bases. V lost 5 bases, J lost 3 bases, and 9 bases stayed unmatched. The germline gives CDR1 SGHVS, CDR2 FNYEAQ. The CDR3 length is 16 residues. The CDR3 DNA sequence: TGTGCCAGCAGCCCCATGGGAGCGGGGGACTACAATGAGCAGTTCTTC. Translating it yields CASSPMGAGDYNEQFF.

Remarks on this clone: An end of the junction differs from the germline gene, which may be a read error. The chain uses TRBV7-7 and TRBJ2-2; 16 bases agree with TRBD2. The CDR3 loop spans 22 amino acids. In germline, CDR1 is SSHAT, CDR2 FNYEAQ (reference sequence). This CDR3 reads CASSRTGTSGRAEGGNTGELFF. CDR3 DNA: TGTGCTAGCAGCCGAACTGGGACTAGCGGGAGGGCCGAGGGTGGAAACACCGGGGAGCTGTTTTTT.

The sample holds a few counts of this clone. This sequence joins TRBV7-9 and TRBJ1-5, with D uncertain. The V gene lost 5 bases and the J gene lost 7 bases, with 21 bases spanning the gap. The CDR3 extends over 16 amino acids. CDR1 and CDR2 (germline): SEHNR, FQNEAQ (reference sequence). The CDR3: CASSPLRQSAPQPQHF. Here the CDR3 DNA reads TGTGCCAGCAGCCCCCTCAGACAATCCGCCCCGCAGCCCCAGCATTTT.

Only one count was recorded for this clone. The genes are TRBV14 and TRBJ2-5, with 9 bases identical to TRBD1. The V gene's germline CDR1 is SGHDN and CDR2 FVKESK. The trim removed 5 bases at V and 4 bases at J, leaving 14 bases unmatched. This CDR3 contains 17 residues. Here the CDR3 reads CASSSWDRAFWGETQYF. CDR3 coding DNA: TGTGCCAGCAGCTCCTGGGACAGGGCGTTTTGGGGAGAGACCCAGTACTTC.

In its sample, this clone was seen a few times. The chain employs TRBV28 and TRBJ1-5; no clear D. V was trimmed by 7 bases and J by 2 bases, leaving 12 bases between them. The germline CDR1 and CDR2 sequences are MDHEN and SYDVKM. The CDR3 is 14 amino acids. CDR3 protein: CASIAPDGNQPQHF. The CDR3 nucleotides read TGTGCCAGCATAGCCCCAGACGGCAATCAGCCCCAGCATTTT. Drawing the rest from reference TRBV28 and TRBJ1-5, the complete variable domain is DVKVTQSSRYLVKRTGEKVFLECVQDMDHENMFWYRQDPGLGLRLIYFSYDVKMKEKGDIPEGYSVSREKKERFSLILESASTNQTSMYLCASIAPDGNQPQHFGDGTRLSIL.

This chain connects TRBV3-1 (or the pseudogene TRBV3-2) to TRBJ2-2, with 10 positions matching TRBD2. J lost 3 bases, V lost 5 bases, and 3 bases had no gene match. CDR1 is LGHDT and CDR2 is YNNKEL in the germline V gene (reference sequence). The CDR3 length is 15 residues. The CDR3 spells CASSAGTSDTGELFF. In DNA form, the CDR3 reads TGTGCCAGCAGCGCCGGGACTAGCGACACCGGGGAGCTGTTTTTT.

The chain has TRBV4-1 and TRBJ2-1; 10 bases are shared with TRBD1. After removal of 4 bases from V and 2 bases from J, the junction contained 5 bases not matched to a gene. The CDR3 consists of 16 residues. Germline CDR1 reads MGHRA; CDR2 reads YSYEKL. In nucleotides, the CDR3 is TGCGCCAGCAGCCGTCCCGGGACAGGGGCCTACAATGAGCAGTTCTTC. It yields the protein CASSRPGTGAYNEQFF.

The gene calls are TRBV27 and TRBJ1-4, with D possibly matching TRBD1 (5 bases). The CDR3 has 15 residues. The V and J ends lost 7 bases and 3 bases respectively, with 15 bases between them. CDR1 and CDR2 (germline): MNHEY, SMNVEV (reference sequence). The CDR3 bases are TGTGCCAGCAAACAGCCAGGGAAGCCTAATGAAAAACTGTTTTTT. The encoded protein is CASKQPGKPNEKLFF.